Given below is one TCR beta chain in context. It lacks a known antigen. Nothing much larger sits one base from this clone, and base qualities are not available. The time point label corresponds to: resected brain tissue, or blood drawn just prior to surgery. Surgery cases with the highest brain T cell transcript signatures were selected for TCR beta chain sequencing of brain tissue and, where available, blood. Patients had been treated with at least one anti-epileptic drug before surgery. The TCR-sequenced patients were children whose drug-resistant epilepsy was caused by tuberous sclerosis complex, focal cortical dysplasia, Rasmussen encephalitis or hemimegalencephaly. Blood was drawn right before the epilepsy surgery. The Monarch genomic DNA purification kit was used to extract bulk genomic DNA from unsorted brain tissue and from whole blood. This entry is derived from a study of brain T cells in children with intractable seizures (dated by TCRdb to 2020 to 2022). Some background on the complete study: As a first screen for immune gene transcripts, resected brain tissue from roughly 57 pediatric epilepsy surgery cases was run on a NanoString immunology panel. About 70% of the 12 selected surgery cases also had pre-surgery blood sequenced, which left four cases with brain tissue only. General study outcomes and caveats: The patients' HCMV serostatus was not known, and viral specificity was inferred solely from CDR3 sequence similarity. Sequencing depth differed between pre- and post-surgery blood, so clones missing from the pre-surgery sample may reflect undersampling.

The immunoSEQ assay was applied to genomic DNA to generate the TCR beta chain sequences. The original methods were these. Any CDR3 sequence that did not begin with the conserved framework cysteine at position 104 was removed by hand. Clonality was calculated as one minus the normalized Shannon's Diversity Index, with values ranging from 0 (maximal diversity) to 1 (oligoclonal). Chi-squared comparison-of-proportions tests were used to check whether the frequency of the same CDR3 differed between samples, for example brain versus blood. Public clonotypes were identified by searching immuneACCESS, and similarity to known antiviral clonotypes was assessed with the VDJdb browser. Drawn from immuneACCESS, this table holds only the in-frame rearrangements with V and J called that TCRdb kept. Clones are partly lost; checked studies trace under half to an unresolved V gene and leave the rest unexplained. That table supplies the V and J calls and clone size; D and trimming were determined from the DNA. The sample table records some 64,000 clones; 95% to 96% of these occur just once. 0.3% to 0.4% of the sample is held by the ten biggest clonotypes.

Material: peripheral blood, obtained at surgery. The receptor comes from a boy under two years old with focal cortical dysplasia and intractable seizures.

The DNA reads as follows: TGTGCCAGCCGGACAGAATACAATGAGCAGTTCTTC. Its product reads: CASRTEYNEQFF. The sequence links TRBV7-2 to TRBJ2-1; the D region possibly corresponds to TRBD1 (6 bases align). The CDR3 has 12 amino acids, counting the end cysteine and phenylalanine. Just CDR3 DNA is preserved here, 36 bases in frame from base 1. V loses 8 bases of germline sequence and J loses 4 bases, and the interval between the two ends is 9 bases. According to the germline V gene, CDR1 reads SGHTA and CDR2 reads FQGNSA. The CDR3 plus the reference TRBV7-2 and TRBJ2-1 genes for the other parts give the full variable domain: GAGVSQSPSNKVTEKGKDVELRCDPISGHTALYWYRQSLGQGLEFLIYFQGNSAPDKSGLPSDRFSAERTGGSVSTLTIQRTQQEDSAVYLCASRTEYNEQFFGPGTRLTVL.